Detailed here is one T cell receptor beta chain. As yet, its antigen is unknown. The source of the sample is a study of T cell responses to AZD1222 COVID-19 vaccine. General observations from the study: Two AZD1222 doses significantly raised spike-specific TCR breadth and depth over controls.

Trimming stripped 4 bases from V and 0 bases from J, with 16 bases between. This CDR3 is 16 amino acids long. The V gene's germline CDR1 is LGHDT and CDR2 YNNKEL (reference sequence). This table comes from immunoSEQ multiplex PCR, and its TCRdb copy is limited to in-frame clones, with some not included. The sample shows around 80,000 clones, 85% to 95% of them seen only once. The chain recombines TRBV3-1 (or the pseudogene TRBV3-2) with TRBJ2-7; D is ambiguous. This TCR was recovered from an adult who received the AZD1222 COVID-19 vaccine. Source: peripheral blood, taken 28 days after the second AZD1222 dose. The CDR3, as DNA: TGTGCCAGCAGCCGATCTACCCGTGCCCCCTCCTACGAGCAGTACTTC. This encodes CASSRSTRAPSYEQYF.